This TCR beta chain was obtained from a study of T cell responses to AZD1222 COVID-19 vaccine. The study, taken as a whole, reports: The peak T cell response came first, and repertoires were sampled only after it. Seropositive at baseline were only a handful of AZD1222 recipients. The breadth and depth of Spike-specific TCRs increased once two AZD1222 doses had been given. The study reported that nearly half of spike-specific TCRs target unmutated variant regions.

J lost 7 bases, V lost 5 bases, and 5 bases had no gene match. This CDR3 has 13 residues. The germline gives CDR1 MNHEY, CDR2 SVGAGI. Regarding this clone: Its antigen is as yet unknown.

TCRdb's copy holds only in-frame clones and misses some; the assay was immunoSEQ multiplex PCR. Found here are fewer than 150,000 clones, about 88% of them singletons; the top ten hold 7.5% to 8%. The receptor comes from an adult in good health. Sample: peripheral blood, taken on day 0 of AZD1222 vaccination. V and J are TRBV6-5 and TRBJ2-5; 9 positions match TRBD1. The CDR3 DNA sequence: TGTGCCAGCAGTCCCTGGACAGGGGTGACCCAGTACTTC. Residues: CASSPWTGVTQYF.